Below, 8 T cell receptor beta chains from the same sample are listed, as sequenced in a study of blood T cell repertoires in COVID-19. Sequencing was performed with immunoSEQ multiplex PCR; in TCRdb, only in-frame clones are kept and a portion is missing. The sample includes around 87,000 clones, almost 90% of them seen just once. Sequencing was carried out using peripheral blood. Receptors originate from a human donor with active COVID-19. The donor label of this sample is uncertain.

This chain connects TRBV30 to TRBJ1-1; weak D call: TRBD1 (5 bases). Germline V lookup: CDR1 GTSNPN, CDR2 SVGIG (reference sequence). This CDR3 region has 12 residues. Trimming pared 5 bases from V and 6 bases from J, leaving 13 bases between. The CDR3 loop is CAWDRGTPEAFF. In DNA, the CDR3 is TGTGCCTGGGATAGGGGCACCCCTGAAGCTTTCTTT.

This chain uses TRBV19 with TRBJ1-6; TRBD1 is a possible D gene (6 bases). The V gene lost 1 base and the J gene lost 11 bases, with 12 bases spanning the gap. The CDR3 spans 14 residues. The germline V gene encodes CDR1 LNHDA and CDR2 SQIVND (reference sequence). CDR3 bases: TGTGCCAGTAGTATAGGACAGGTCTTTACACCCCTCCACTTT. Its protein product is CASSIGQVFTPLHF.

The chain recombines TRBV21-1 with TRBJ1-1; the DNA was not compared with TRBD1, the D call given in the table. TRBV21-1 is a recognized pseudogene. This CDR3 has 15 amino acids. CDR3 protein: CARRQGASRWTEAFF. The CDR3, as DNA: TGTGCCAGGCGACAGGGGGCAAGCAGGTGGACTGAAGCTTTCTTT.

The gene calls are TRBV11-2 and TRBJ1-6; possible D gene TRBD1, 6 bases. The length of the CDR3 is 16 residues. Trimming cost V 1 base and J 6 bases, with 13 bases left between them. Germline V gene data show CDR1 as SGHAT and CDR2 as FQNNGV. CDR3 sequence: CASSLVQGGVNSPLHF. CDR3 DNA sequence: TGTGCCAGCAGCTTAGTACAGGGCGGAGTTAATTCACCCCTCCACTTT.

V and J are TRBV29-1 and TRBJ1-5; a possible D gene is TRBD1 (6 bases). This CDR3 has 12 amino acids. V lost 6 bases, J lost 6 bases, and 12 bases lay in between. Germline V lookup: CDR1 SQVTM, CDR2 ANQGSEA. DNA of the CDR3: TGCAGCGTAGGAACAGGGTCTCAGCCCCAGCATTTT. This translates into CSVGTGSQPQHF.

The J gene is TRBJ1-2, the V gene TRBV6-1, with D possibly matching TRBD1 (6 bases). V lost 3 bases and J lost 5, with 13 bases in between. The germline V gene encodes CDR1 MNHNS and CDR2 SASEGT. The CDR3 loop spans 14 amino acids. CDR3: CASSEISRGYGYTF. The DNA of the CDR3 is TGTGCCAGCAGTGAGATTAGCAGGGGTTATGGCTACACCTTC.

The V gene is TRBV19, the J gene TRBJ1-4; D gene ambiguous. The CDR3 sequence is 14 residues long. Per the germline V gene, CDR1 is LNHDA and CDR2 is SQIVND (reference sequence). The V end lost 4 bases, the J end lost 0 bases, and 6 bases lay between the germline ends. CDR3 sequence: CASSNRATNEKLFF. As DNA, the CDR3 is TGTGCCAGTAGTAACAGAGCAACTAATGAAAAACTGTTTTTT.

This sequence joins TRBV9 and TRBJ1-3; D is undetermined. V gave up 4 bases and J gave up 4 bases, with 15 bases separating them. The CDR3 runs to 15 residues. Looked up from germline, CDR1 is SGDLS and CDR2 is YYNGEE. The CDR3 DNA sequence: TGTGCCAGCAGCCCTCTACCTGGGCCCGGAAACACCATATATTTT. Its translation: CASSPLPGPGNTIYF.